Shown below are 26 T cell receptor beta chains from a single sample sequenced in a study of preoperative IRX-2 immunotherapy in early breast cancer. Libraries were prepared by immunoSEQ multiplex PCR; TCRdb keeps only in-frame clonotypes and omits some of them. The table has approximately 1,100 clones, roughly 80% seen once. Treatment denoted: preoperative locoregional IRX-2 cytokine immunotherapy. The sample here was normal tissue next to the tumor, taken from a patient treated with IRX-2 immunotherapy. Source of these receptors: a human donor with breast cancer.

J is TRBJ2-3 and V is TRBV23-1; D is undetermined. TRBV23-1 is sorted into the ORF group, with uncertain function. The CDR3 spans 14 residues. V was cut by 6 bases and J by 2 bases, with 12 bases left in between. CDR3 in DNA: TGCGCCAGCAGCCAAGGATGGGACACAGATACGCAGTATTTT. This encodes CASSQGWDTDTQYF.

This chain links TRBV11-3 with TRBJ2-1; maybe TRBD2 (5 bases). The CDR3 contains 15 residues. Germline assignment: CDR1 SGHNT and CDR2 YENEEA. V was clipped by 3 bases and J by 9 bases, with 18 bases between them. The CDR3 DNA reads TGTGCCAGCAGCTTGTACGGGGAAGGTTTAAGTGAGCAGTTCTTC. This encodes CASSLYGEGLSEQFF.

This rearrangement joins TRBV19 to TRBJ2-1, with D tentatively TRBD1 (6 bases). There are 19 residues in the CDR3. The germline gives CDR1 LNHDA, CDR2 SQIVND (reference sequence). V shed 1 base and J shed 2 bases, with 21 bases lying between them. The CDR3 nucleotides are TGTGCCAGTAGTATAGGCAGGGGTGGAACGGGCCAAACCTACAATGAGCAGTTCTTC. This gives the protein CASSIGRGGTGQTYNEQFF.

The chain uses TRBV6-8 and TRBJ1-5; D is perhaps TRBD1 (6 bases). Deletions cut 6 bases from V and 2 bases from J, with 14 bases between. CDR1 and CDR2 from the germline V gene are MNHGY and SAAAGT. The CDR3 is 15 residues long. The CDR3 DNA reads as TGTGCCAGCAGCTCCCAGGGGTATGGCAATCAGCCCCAGCATTTT. Its protein is CASSSQGYGNQPQHF.

V usage is TRBV6-8 and J usage is TRBJ1-5; TRBD1 agrees at 9 bases. This CDR3 is built from 17 residues. J was trimmed by 3 bases and V by 5 bases; bases with no gene match: 11. Germline CDR1 MNHGY, CDR2 SAAAGT. CDR3 nucleotides: TGTGCCAGCAGTAAAGGGTCGGGACAGGGTTACAATCAGCCCCAGCATTTT. Amino acids: CASSKGSGQGYNQPQHF.

J is TRBJ2-2 and V is TRBV15, with 11 positions matching TRBD1. This CDR3 contains 14 residues. Germline CDR1 reads LNHNV; CDR2 reads YYDKDF (reference sequence). CDR3: CAAGTGGDTGELFF. As DNA, the CDR3 is TGTGCTGCCGGGACAGGGGGGGACACCGGGGAGCTGTTTTTT.

V is TRBV15 and J is TRBJ2-3, with a possible D match to TRBD2 (5 bases). This CDR3 contains 17 residues. V was clipped by 1 base and J by 2 bases, with 16 bases between them. CDR1 and CDR2 from the germline V gene are LNHNV and YYDKDF (reference sequence). DNA of the CDR3: TGTGCCACCAGCAGAGCTCCGGGGAGAGGTCCCACAGATACGCAGTATTTT. Protein sequence: CATSRAPGRGPTDTQYF.

The V and J genes are TRBV19 and TRBJ1-3; D ambiguous. Between the trimmed V and J ends, which lost 7 bases and 4 bases, there was a span of 17 bases. Germline lookup yields CDR1 LNHDA and CDR2 SQIVND (reference sequence). The length of the CDR3 is 15 residues. CDR3 nucleotides: TGTGCCAGTAAGAATACCCGGCCAGAGGGAAACACCATATATTTT. Amino acid sequence: CASKNTRPEGNTIYF.

The chain has TRBV16 and TRBJ1-1; TRBD1 might be the D (5 bases). The CDR3 runs 13 residues. Germline V gene lookup returns CDR1 KGHSY and CDR2 FQNENV. Trimming stripped 7 bases from V and 4 bases from J, with 13 bases between. The CDR3 bases are TGTGCCAGCAAACCAGGGCGGGGCACTGAAGCTTTCTTT. Protein: CASKPGRGTEAFF.

This chain joins TRBV1 and TRBJ2-7; TRBD1, the table's D call, lacks a check against the DNA. TRBV1 is a pseudogene segment. The CDR3 sequence is 16 residues long. The CDR3 DNA sequence: TGCGCCAGCAGCCAAGGGGGGGACAGAGTAACCTACGAGCAGTACTTC. Its protein product is CASSQGGDRVTYEQYF.

The chain has TRBV18 and TRBJ2-3; 10 bases match TRBD1. CDR3 size: 18 residues. CDR1 is KGHSH and CDR2 is LQKENI in the germline V gene. J gave up 4 bases and V 0 bases, and 10 bases lay outside the gene matches. CDR3 coding DNA: TGTGCCAGCTCACCACCGGGGCGGCGACAGGGGGCCGCAGATACGCAGTATTTT. Encoded protein: CASSPPGRRQGAADTQYF.

The genes are TRBV23-1 and TRBJ1-3; D is undetermined. TRBV23-1 is noted as an ORF with a role that remains uncertain. This CDR3 spans 16 amino acids. V was pared by 6 bases and J by 0 bases, with 15 bases between. CDR3 sequence (DNA): TGCGCCAGCAGCGCTCTCGACCGGAGCTCTGGAAACACCATATATTTT. Translated, it gives CASSALDRSSGNTIYF.

V gene TRBV4-1 combines with J gene TRBJ2-7; possible D gene TRBD2, 5 bases. Germline V CDR1 and CDR2: MGHRA, YSYEKL. Trimming pared 4 bases from V and 2 bases from J, leaving 15 bases between. The CDR3 covers 15 residues. The CDR3 here is CASSPGLSHTYEQYF. In DNA, the CDR3 is TGCGCCAGCAGCCCCGGACTCTCACACACCTACGAGCAGTACTTC.

This sequence joins TRBV7-8 and TRBJ1-3; no firm D call. Trimming removed 6 bases from V and 0 bases from J, with 9 bases in between. This CDR3 spans 14 amino acids. Germline V gives CDR1 SGHVS, CDR2 FQNEAQ. The CDR3 region has the DNA TGTGCCAGCAGAGGATACAGCTCTGGAAACACCATATATTTT. It encodes CASRGYSSGNTIYF.

V is TRBV15 and J is TRBJ2-3; no firm D call. V was cut by 6 bases and J by 3 bases, with 16 bases left in between. Germline V gene sequence: CDR1 LNHNV, CDR2 YYDKDF (reference sequence). CDR3 length: 15 residues. This CDR3 reads CATRSVYSKTDTQYF. The CDR3 DNA reads TGTGCCACCAGAAGTGTGTATAGTAAGACAGATACGCAGTATTTT.

The V and J genes are TRBV29-1 and TRBJ2-2; D not resolved. The CDR3 consists of 14 residues. The ends were cut back, 4 bases at V and 0 bases at J, with 9 bases in the middle. Germline loops: CDR1 SQVTM, CDR2 ANQGSEA. Written as DNA, the CDR3 is TGCAGCGTTGGGGCCAGCACGAACACCGGGGAGCTGTTTTTT. As protein: CSVGASTNTGELFF.

This chain uses TRBV10-3 with TRBJ2-2; D not certain. The CDR3 loop spans 16 amino acids. V lost 0 bases and J 0 bases, leaving 8 bases between the germline ends. In germline, CDR1 is ENHRY, CDR2 SYGVKD. In nucleotides, the CDR3 is TGTGCCATCAGTGAGTCTCACTATTCGAACACCGGGGAGCTGTTTTTT. Translated: CAISESHYSNTGELFF.

The V and J genes are TRBV6-8 and TRBJ2-1; D gene unclear. Looked up from germline, CDR1 is MNHGY and CDR2 is SAAAGT. The V gene lost 4 bases and the J gene lost 6 bases, with 7 bases spanning the gap. The CDR3 is made up of 12 amino acids. In DNA form, the CDR3 reads TGTGCCAGCAGTTTCATCGGCAATGAGCAGTTCTTC. Translated: CASSFIGNEQFF.

The chain combines TRBV5-1 with TRBJ1-3, with 9 positions matching TRBD1. Germline V lookup: CDR1 SGHRS, CDR2 YFSETQ. V lost 4 bases to trimming and J lost 3 bases; unmatched junction nucleotides: 5. The CDR3 extends over 15 amino acids. The CDR3: CASSHTGGNGNTIYF. The CDR3 DNA is TGCGCCAGCAGCCATACAGGGGGCAATGGAAACACCATATATTTT.

Written as DNA, the CDR3 is TGTGCCAGCAGCGTGGGACAGGGCCTCTCCTACGAGCAGTACTTC. This codes for CASSVGQGLSYEQYF. The chain is built from TRBV2 and TRBJ2-7, with 9 bases aligning to TRBD1. V lost 6 bases and J lost 0; bases outside the gene matches: 6. The length of the CDR3 is 15 residues. Germline lookup yields CDR1 SNHLY and CDR2 FYNNEI.

The J gene is TRBJ1-4, the V gene TRBV30; D not certain. This CDR3 is 12 amino acids long. Trimming stripped 0 bases from V and 5 bases from J, with 4 bases between. Looked up from germline, CDR1 is GTSNPN and CDR2 is SVGIG (reference sequence). The CDR3 reads CAWSVLNEKLFF. CDR3 in DNA: TGTGCCTGGAGTGTCCTGAATGAAAAACTGTTTTTT.

This rearrangement joins TRBV6-8 to TRBJ1-1, with a weak D call TRBD1 (6 bases). The CDR3 extends over 12 amino acids. V was cut by 10 bases and J by 2 bases, with 11 bases left in between. Germline V gene lookup returns CDR1 MNHGY and CDR2 SAAAGT. The CDR3 region has the DNA TGTGCCATCGGGGGGCAAAACACTGAAGCTTTCTTT. Amino acids: CAIGGQNTEAFF.

The genes are TRBV18 and TRBJ2-4; 8 nucleotides align to TRBD2. The length of the CDR3 is 15 residues. Germline trimming cut 3 bases from V and 8 bases from J; bases unmatched to any gene: 9. Germline V gene sequence: CDR1 KGHSH, CDR2 LQKENI. CDR3 amino acids: CASSPVGGAGDIQYF. In DNA, the CDR3 is TGTGCCAGCTCACCTGTCGGGGGGGCCGGGGACATTCAGTACTTC.

This chain uses TRBV11-3 with TRBJ2-3; TRBD2 matches 7 bases. The CDR3 sequence is 16 residues long. Germline V gives CDR1 SGHNT, CDR2 YENEEA. V lost 7 bases, J lost 0 bases, and 10 bases stayed unmatched. CDR3 loop: CASKSGLAASTDTQYF. DNA for the CDR3: TGTGCCAGCAAGTCTGGGCTAGCGGCTAGCACAGATACGCAGTATTTT.

This clone was recorded a few times. The rearrangement joins TRBV14 to TRBJ2-5; D gene unclear. The V end lost 0 bases, the J end lost 6 bases, and 5 bases lay between the germline ends. Germline V gene sequence: CDR1 SGHDN, CDR2 FVKESK. The CDR3 totals 12 residues. In DNA form, the CDR3 reads TGTGCCAGCAGCCAAGATCGGCAGACCCAGTACTTC. Amino acids: CASSQDRQTQYF.

This clone was detected once. The chain is built from TRBV30 and TRBJ2-3, with 10 positions matching TRBD1. The CDR3 loop spans 15 amino acids. Unmatched junction bases numbered 15, after V lost 8 bases and J lost 7 bases. Looked up from germline, CDR1 is GTSNPN and CDR2 is SVGIG (reference sequence). CDR3 loop: CASSAYGTGANTQYF. Written as DNA, the CDR3 is TGTGCCAGCAGCGCCTACGGGACAGGGGCGAATACGCAGTATTTT.